Shown below are 24 T cell receptor beta chains from a single sample sequenced in a study of cytomegalovirus exposure and HLA in healthy donors. Sequenced by immunoSEQ multiplex PCR; TCRdb stores in-frame clones only, minus some. The top ten hold 8.5% to 9.5% of the sample, which has over 110,000 clones, more than 75% seen once. The sample was PBMCs. These receptors originate from a man in his late teens or twenties in good health and CMV-seropositive.

The V and J genes are TRBV6-1 and TRBJ1-6; D is possibly TRBD1 (6 bases). Germline CDR1 is MNHNS and CDR2 is SASEGT. V was shortened by 0 bases and J by 9 bases, with 9 bases between the two germline ends. CDR3 length: 14 residues. CDR3 in DNA: TGTGCCAGCAGTGAAGCGTCACAGGGTTCACCCCTCCACTTT. Protein sequence: CASSEASQGSPLHF.

The chain is built from TRBV28 and TRBJ1-1; the match to TRBD1 covers 7 bases. V shed 0 bases and J 7 bases; nucleotides not matched to a gene: 8. CDR3 length: 15 residues. Germline CDR1 MDHEN, CDR2 SYDVKM. As DNA, the CDR3 is TGTGCCAGCAGTTTATGGGGGGCAGGGGGAAGTGAAGCTTTCTTT. Protein: CASSLWGAGGSEAFF.

This chain uses TRBV30 with TRBJ1-5, with 9 bases that match TRBD1. The CDR3 runs 13 residues. The V gene end was trimmed by 3 bases and the J gene end by 7 bases; junction bases not matched to a gene: 4. Germline V CDR1 and CDR2: GTSNPN, SVGIG (reference sequence). The CDR3 DNA reads TGTGCCTGGAGCGGGACAGGGACCCAGCCCCAGCATTTT. This sequence encodes CAWSGTGTQPQHF.

The rearrangement joins TRBV7-8 to TRBJ2-2, with 10 nucleotides matching TRBD2. Germline assignment: CDR1 SGHVS and CDR2 FQNEAQ. V was clipped by 5 bases and J by 4 bases; unmatched bases: 10. This CDR3 region has 17 residues. The CDR3 loop is CASSPPAGGPGTGELFF. Here the CDR3 DNA reads TGTGCCAGCAGCCCACCAGCGGGAGGGCCGGGCACCGGGGAGCTGTTTTTT.

The chain has TRBV10-3 and TRBJ1-3; TRBD1 is a possible D gene (6 bases). CDR3 size: 13 residues. Germline V gives CDR1 ENHRY, CDR2 SYGVKD. V gave up 5 bases and J gave up 8 bases, with 13 bases separating them. This CDR3 reads CAISPGTRDTIYF. DNA of the CDR3: TGTGCCATCAGTCCGGGGACACGGGACACCATATATTTT.

The gene calls are TRBV6-1 and TRBJ1-6; TRBD1 matches at 9 bases. This CDR3 contains 16 residues. Per the germline V gene, CDR1 is MNHNS and CDR2 is SASEGT. With 2 bases clipped from V and 7 bases from J, the junction kept 6 bases outside the gene matches. The CDR3 coding sequence is TGTGCCAGCAGTGAAAGTATAGGACAGGGGAATTCACCCCTCCACTTT. This sequence encodes CASSESIGQGNSPLHF.

The rearrangement links TRBV5-6 to TRBJ2-7, with 9 bases fitting TRBD2. V shed 5 bases, J shed 7 bases, and the junction held 13 bases outside the gene matches. CDR1 and CDR2 from the germline V gene are SGHDT and YYEEEE. The CDR3 extends over 15 amino acids. This chain's CDR3 is CASRPRGSGGREQYF. As DNA, the CDR3 is TGTGCCAGCAGGCCCCGGGGTAGCGGGGGAAGAGAGCAGTACTTC.

The chain has TRBV5-1 and TRBJ2-7; D gene ambiguous. Trimming pared 0 bases from V and 2 bases from J, leaving 9 bases between. This CDR3 is 14 amino acids long. In germline, CDR1 is SGHRS, CDR2 YFSETQ. The CDR3: CASSLGAEPYEQYF. Written as DNA, the CDR3 is TGCGCCAGCAGCTTGGGGGCAGAACCCTACGAGCAGTACTTC.

This clone ranks as medium-sized. This chain uses TRBV6-1 with TRBJ1-5; 8 nucleotides match TRBD1. The germline V gene encodes CDR1 MNHNS and CDR2 SASEGT. The CDR3 covers 15 residues. The junction had 12 bases not matched to a gene; V was cut back by 8 bases and J by 6 bases. The CDR3 loop reads CASAPGTGESQPQHF. CDR3 bases: TGTGCCAGCGCCCCGGGGACAGGCGAGTCTCAGCCCCAGCATTTT.

This sequence joins TRBV15 and TRBJ2-1; 7 bases map to TRBD2. Trimming at V came to 0 bases and at J to 4 bases, leaving 12 bases not matched to a gene. Per the germline V gene, CDR1 is LNHNV and CDR2 is YYDKDF (reference sequence). The CDR3 is 18 amino acids. The CDR3 here is CATSREGPTSERYNEQFF. The DNA of the CDR3 is TGTGCCACCAGCAGAGAGGGTCCCACTAGCGAGAGATACAATGAGCAGTTCTTC.

The J gene is TRBJ1-1, the V gene TRBV25-1, with D hard to call. This CDR3 is 13 amino acids long. Between the trimmed V and J ends, which lost 5 bases and 0 bases, there was a span of 7 bases. The germline CDR1 and CDR2 sequences are MGHDK and SYGVNS. This CDR3 reads CASSSTLNTEAFF. DNA for the CDR3: TGTGCCAGCAGTAGTACATTGAACACTGAAGCTTTCTTT.

The genes are TRBV30 and TRBJ2-1; TRBD2 matches at 9 bases. Germline V gives CDR1 GTSNPN, CDR2 SVGIG (reference sequence). The CDR3 extends over 14 amino acids. J gave up 7 bases and V 5 bases, and 9 bases lay outside the gene matches. The CDR3 bases are TGTGCCTGGTGCCCCGGCGCGGGAGGGAATGAGCAGTTCTTC. This sequence encodes CAWCPGAGGNEQFF.

This chain uses TRBV6-1 with TRBJ2-3; TRBD2 might be the D (6 bases). V was trimmed by 6 bases and J by 0 bases, leaving 10 bases between them. Germline CDR1 reads MNHNS; CDR2 reads SASEGT. This CDR3 has 14 amino acids. The CDR3 loop reads CASRTSTSTDTQYF. DNA of the CDR3: TGTGCCAGCAGAACTAGCACTAGCACAGATACGCAGTATTTT.

The genes are TRBV6-5 and TRBJ2-7, with 8 bases lining up with TRBD1. The CDR3 has 13 amino acids. The germline gives CDR1 MNHEY, CDR2 SVGAGI. The junction had 10 bases not matched to a gene; V was cut back by 4 bases and J by 11 bases. The CDR3 sequence: CASSSRTGSSKYF. CDR3 coding DNA: TGTGCCAGCAGTTCACGGACAGGGAGTTCGAAGTACTTC.

The chain couples TRBV10-3 to TRBJ2-7, with D possibly being TRBD2 (5 bases). This CDR3 has 16 residues. The ends were cut back, 0 bases at V and 4 bases at J, with 16 bases in the middle. The germline V gene encodes CDR1 ENHRY and CDR2 SYGVKD. The chain's CDR3 is CAISESPSRVGYEQYF. Written as DNA, the CDR3 is TGTGCCATCAGTGAGTCCCCTAGCCGGGTGGGTTACGAGCAGTACTTC.

This chain connects TRBV2 to TRBJ1-2; D unclear. This CDR3 is built from 15 residues. V was shortened by 2 bases and J by 4 bases, with 14 bases between the two germline ends. Germline lookup yields CDR1 SNHLY and CDR2 FYNNEI. The CDR3 DNA sequence: TGTGCCAGCAGTGAAAACCCCCGGTCTACCTATGGCTACACCTTC. Encoded protein: CASSENPRSTYGYTF.

This clone was observed a handful of times. This rearrangement joins TRBV6-5 to TRBJ1-2; D may be TRBD1 (5 bases). CDR1 and CDR2 from the germline V gene are MNHEY and SVGAGI. This CDR3 has 13 amino acids. V lost 5 bases and J 4 bases, leaving 11 bases between the germline ends. The CDR3 DNA reads TGTGCCAGCAGTCTCCAAGACAGCTATGGCTACACCTTC. Residues: CASSLQDSYGYTF.

This clone was counted between two and nine times. V gene TRBV9 combines with J gene TRBJ2-1; 8 nucleotides line up with TRBD1. CDR1 is SGDLS, CDR2 YYNGEE, per germline. V dropped 0 bases and J dropped 7; count of bases not matched to a gene: 12. CDR3 length equals 17 residues. CDR3 in DNA: TGTGCCAGCAGCGTAGGGGCGTGGCAGGGGGCAAGGAATGAGCAGTTCTTC. This gives the protein CASSVGAWQGARNEQFF. Variable domain in full (rest from reference TRBV9 and TRBJ2-1): DSGVTQTPKHLITATGQRVTLRCSPRSGDLSVYWYQQSLDQGLQFLIQYYNGEERAKGNILERFSAQQFPDLHSELNLSSLELGDSALYFCASSVGAWQGARNEQFFGPGTRLTVL.

The table lists this clone with a count of one. This rearrangement joins TRBV6-5 to TRBJ2-6; D not certain. Looked up from germline, CDR1 is MNHEY and CDR2 is SVGAGI. V was shortened by 7 bases and J by 1 base, with 8 bases between the two germline ends. This CDR3 contains 14 residues. Here the CDR3 DNA reads TGTGCCAGCACCGCCGGTTCTGGGGCCAACGTCCTGACTTTC. It specifies CASTAGSGANVLTF.

V and J are TRBV5-4 and TRBJ1-2, with D perhaps matching TRBD1 (6 bases). Trimming shortened V by 3 bases and J by 2 bases, and 11 bases separated the two germline ends. The CDR3 runs to 14 residues. CDR1 is SGHNT, CDR2 YYREEE, per germline (reference sequence). CDR3 bases: TGTGCCAGCAGCTCACGGGACACAAACTATGGCTACACCTTC. Its protein product is CASSSRDTNYGYTF.

V gene TRBV7-2 combines with J gene TRBJ1-2, with D perhaps matching TRBD1 (5 bases). Deletions cut 4 bases from V and 8 bases from J, with 14 bases between. Germline CDR1 SGHTA, CDR2 FQGNSA. This CDR3 has 13 amino acids. The CDR3 reads CASSSGGGVGYTF. CDR3 DNA sequence: TGTGCCAGCAGCTCGGGCGGGGGAGTGGGCTACACCTTC.

This chain connects TRBV27 to TRBJ2-1; TRBD2 agrees at 10 bases. Losses at the gene ends were 3 bases for V and 9 bases for J; bases not matched to a gene: 11. The CDR3 covers 16 residues. CDR1 is MNHEY and CDR2 is SMNVEV in the germline V gene (reference sequence). The CDR3 spells CASSLSSGSLYGEQFF. As DNA, the CDR3 is TGTGCCAGCAGTTTGTCTAGCGGGAGTCTGTATGGTGAGCAGTTCTTC.

The CDR3: CASNTGRRGTEAFF. DNA of the CDR3: TGTGCCAGTAATACAGGGAGAAGGGGAACTGAAGCTTTCTTT. The chain has TRBV19 and TRBJ1-1, with a possible D match to TRBD1 (6 bases). Trimming pared 7 bases from V and 5 bases from J, leaving 17 bases between. CDR3 length: 14 residues. CDR1 LNHDA and CDR2 SQIVND come from the germline V gene (reference sequence).

The rearrangement joins TRBV9 to TRBJ2-3; 7 nucleotides agree with TRBD2. The trim removed 3 bases at V and 8 bases at J, leaving 15 bases unmatched. Germline V gene data show CDR1 as SGDLS and CDR2 as YYNGEE. This CDR3 has 16 amino acids. The CDR3, as DNA: TGTGCCAGCAGCGGGAGACTAGCAAAGGAGGGGAGTACGCAGTATTTT. This sequence encodes CASSGRLAKEGSTQYF.